The T cell receptor (beta chain) described here comes from a study of STAT5B mutations in CD4+ large granular lymphocyte leukemia. This CDR3 has 11 amino acids. Germline V gene data show CDR1 as LNHDA and CDR2 as SQIVND (reference sequence). Concerning this clone: Its antigen is currently unknown.

Libraries were prepared by immunoSEQ multiplex PCR; TCRdb keeps only in-frame clonotypes and omits some of them. The table includes fewer than 30,000 clones, over 70% detected once. General study findings and limits: Main leukemic clonotypes were patient-specific, but 25% appeared at low frequency elsewhere.

Sequences were obtained from CD4+ T cells from blood buffy coats. This receptor was taken from a human donor in good health. The V gene is TRBV19, the J gene TRBJ2-3; D gene uncertain. The CDR3 reads CACKVTDTQYF. The CDR3 coding sequence is TGTGCGTGTAAGGTTACAGATACGCAGTATTTT. The whole variable domain, filled in from reference TRBV19 and TRBJ2-3, reads DGGITQSPKYLFRKEGQNVTLSCEQNLNHDAMYWYRQDPGQGLRLIYYSQIVNDFQKGDIAEGYSVSREKKESFPLTVTSAQKNPTAFYLCACKVTDTQYFGPGTRLTVL.